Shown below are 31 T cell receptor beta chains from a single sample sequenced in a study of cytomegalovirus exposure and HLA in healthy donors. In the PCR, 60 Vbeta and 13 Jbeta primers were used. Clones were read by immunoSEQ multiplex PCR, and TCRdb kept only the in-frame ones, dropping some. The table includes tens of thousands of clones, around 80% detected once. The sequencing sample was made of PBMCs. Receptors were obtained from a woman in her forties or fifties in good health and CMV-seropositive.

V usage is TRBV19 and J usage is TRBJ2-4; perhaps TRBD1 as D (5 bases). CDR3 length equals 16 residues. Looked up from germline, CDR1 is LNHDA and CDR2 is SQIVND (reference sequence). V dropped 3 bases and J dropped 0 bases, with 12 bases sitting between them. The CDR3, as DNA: TGTGCCAGTAGTATTGACAGAACGCTAGCCAAAAACATTCAGTACTTC. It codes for CASSIDRTLAKNIQYF.

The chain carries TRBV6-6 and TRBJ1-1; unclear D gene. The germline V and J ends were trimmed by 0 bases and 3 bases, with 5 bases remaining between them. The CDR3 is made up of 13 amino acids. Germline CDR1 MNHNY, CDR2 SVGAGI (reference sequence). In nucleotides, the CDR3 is TGTGCCAGCAGTTACTCGATAGACACTGAAGCTTTCTTT. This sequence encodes CASSYSIDTEAFF.

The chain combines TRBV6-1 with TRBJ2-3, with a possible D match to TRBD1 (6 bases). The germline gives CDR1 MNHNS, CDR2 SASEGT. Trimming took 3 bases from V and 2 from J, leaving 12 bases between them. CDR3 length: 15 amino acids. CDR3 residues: CASSDRQGITDTQYF. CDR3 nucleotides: TGTGCCAGCAGTGATCGGCAGGGGATCACAGATACGCAGTATTTT.

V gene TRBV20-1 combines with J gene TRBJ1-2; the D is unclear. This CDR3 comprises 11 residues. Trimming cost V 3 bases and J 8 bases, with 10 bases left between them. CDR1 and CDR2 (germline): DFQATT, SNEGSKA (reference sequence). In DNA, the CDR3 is TGCAGTGCTAGGCAGACGGGAGGCTACACCTTC. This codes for CSARQTGGYTF.

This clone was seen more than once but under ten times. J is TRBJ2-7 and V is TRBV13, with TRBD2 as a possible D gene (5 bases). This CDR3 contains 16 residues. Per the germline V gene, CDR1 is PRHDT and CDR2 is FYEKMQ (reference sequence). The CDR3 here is CASILSSKPEPYEQYV. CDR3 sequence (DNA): TGTGCCAGCATCTTATCTAGCAAGCCGGAGCCCTACGAGCAGTACGTC.

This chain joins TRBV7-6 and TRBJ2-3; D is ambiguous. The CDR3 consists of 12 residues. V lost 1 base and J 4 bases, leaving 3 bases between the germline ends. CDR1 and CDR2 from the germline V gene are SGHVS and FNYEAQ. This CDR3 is CASSLDSDTQYF. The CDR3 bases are TGTGCCAGCAGCTTAGACTCAGATACGCAGTATTTT. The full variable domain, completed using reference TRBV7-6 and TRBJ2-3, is GAGVSQSPRYKVTKRGQDVALRCDPISGHVSLYWYRQALGQGPEFLTYFNYEAQQDKSGLPNDRFSAERPEGSISTLTIQRTEQRDSAMYRCASSLDSDTQYFGPGTRLTVL.

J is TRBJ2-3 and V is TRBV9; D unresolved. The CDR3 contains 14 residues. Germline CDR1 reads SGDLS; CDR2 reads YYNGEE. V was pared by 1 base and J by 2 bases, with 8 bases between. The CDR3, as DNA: TGTGCCAGCAGCGTATCTGGCTTCACAGATACGCAGTATTTT. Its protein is CASSVSGFTDTQYF.

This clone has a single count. CDR3 loop: CASSRTPRVRSEKLFF. Here the CDR3 DNA reads TGCGCCAGCAGCCGCACCCCCAGGGTGAGAAGTGAAAAACTGTTTTTT. This chain connects TRBV5-1 to TRBJ1-4; D is possibly TRBD1 (5 bases). The length of the CDR3 is 16 residues. CDR1 and CDR2 from the germline V gene are SGHRS and YFSETQ. Trimming left V 4 bases short and J 7 bases short, with 20 bases between.

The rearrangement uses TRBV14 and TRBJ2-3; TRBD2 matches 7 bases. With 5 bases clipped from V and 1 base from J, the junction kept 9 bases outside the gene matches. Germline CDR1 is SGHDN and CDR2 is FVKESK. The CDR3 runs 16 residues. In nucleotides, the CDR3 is TGTGCCAGCAGCGAGAGGGAGGGCCTTGGCACAGATACGCAGTATTTT. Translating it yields CASSEREGLGTDTQYF.

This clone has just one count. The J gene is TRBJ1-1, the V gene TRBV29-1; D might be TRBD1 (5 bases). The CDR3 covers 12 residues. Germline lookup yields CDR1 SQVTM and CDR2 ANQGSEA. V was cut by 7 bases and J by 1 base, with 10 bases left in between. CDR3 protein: CSASTANTEAFF. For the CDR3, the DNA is TGCAGCGCTTCGACAGCGAACACTGAAGCTTTCTTT.

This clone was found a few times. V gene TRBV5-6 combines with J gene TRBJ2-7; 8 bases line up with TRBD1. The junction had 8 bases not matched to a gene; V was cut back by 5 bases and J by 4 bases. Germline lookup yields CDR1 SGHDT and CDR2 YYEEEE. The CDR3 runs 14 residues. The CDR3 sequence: CASSPTGVGYEQYV. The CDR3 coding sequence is TGTGCCAGCAGTCCGACAGGGGTAGGATACGAGCAGTACGTC.

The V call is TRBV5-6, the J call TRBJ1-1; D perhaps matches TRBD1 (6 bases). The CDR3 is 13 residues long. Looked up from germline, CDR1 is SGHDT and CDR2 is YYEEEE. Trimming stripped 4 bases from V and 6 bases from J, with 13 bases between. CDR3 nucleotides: TGTGCCAGCAGCGCTTCTAACAGGGCTGAAGCTTTCTTT. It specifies CASSASNRAEAFF.

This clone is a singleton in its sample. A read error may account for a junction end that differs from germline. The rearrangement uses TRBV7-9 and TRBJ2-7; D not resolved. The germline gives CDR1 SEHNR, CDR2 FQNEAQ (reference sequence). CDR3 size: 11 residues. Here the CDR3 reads CSSSQNYEQYF. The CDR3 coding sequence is TGTTCCAGCAGCCAGAACTACGAGCAGTACTTC.

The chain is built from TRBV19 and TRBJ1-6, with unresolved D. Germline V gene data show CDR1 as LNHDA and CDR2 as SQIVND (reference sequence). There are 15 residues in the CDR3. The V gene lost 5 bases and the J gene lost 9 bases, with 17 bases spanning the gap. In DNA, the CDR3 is TGTGCCAGTAGTGCAGCATCCGGGGTGGTTTCACCCCTCCACTTT. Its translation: CASSAASGVVSPLHF. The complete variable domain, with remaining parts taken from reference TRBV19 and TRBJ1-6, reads DGGITQSPKYLFRKEGQNVTLSCEQNLNHDAMYWYRQDPGQGLRLIYYSQIVNDFQKGDIAEGYSVSREKKESFPLTVTSAQKNPTAFYLCASSAASGVVSPLHFGNGTRLTVT.

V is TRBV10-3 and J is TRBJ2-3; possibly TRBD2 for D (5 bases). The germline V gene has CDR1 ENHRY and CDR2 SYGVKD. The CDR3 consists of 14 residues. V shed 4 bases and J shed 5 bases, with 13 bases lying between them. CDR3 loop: CAISGGSRGDTQYF. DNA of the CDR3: TGTGCCATCAGTGGTGGCTCCCGGGGAGATACGCAGTATTTT.

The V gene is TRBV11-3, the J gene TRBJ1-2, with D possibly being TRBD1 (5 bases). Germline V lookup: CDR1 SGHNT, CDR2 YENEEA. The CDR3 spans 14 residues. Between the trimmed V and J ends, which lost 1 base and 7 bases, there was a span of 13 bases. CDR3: CASSLVGRPTGYTF. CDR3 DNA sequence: TGTGCCAGCAGCTTAGTGGGGCGACCAACTGGCTACACCTTC.

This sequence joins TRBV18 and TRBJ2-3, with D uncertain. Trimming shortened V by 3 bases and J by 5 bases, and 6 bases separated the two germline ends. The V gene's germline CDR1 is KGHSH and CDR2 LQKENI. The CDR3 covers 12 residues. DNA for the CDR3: TGTGCCAGCTCACCCTCGGGAGATACGCAGTATTTT. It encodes CASSPSGDTQYF. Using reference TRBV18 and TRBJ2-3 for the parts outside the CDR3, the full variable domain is NAGVMQNPRHLVRRRGQEARLRCSPMKGHSHVYWYRQLPEEGLKFMVYLQKENIIDESGMPKERFSAEFPKEGPSILRIQQVVRGDSAAYFCASSPSGDTQYFGPGTRLTVL.

CDR3 sequence reads: CASSQDRGQAENYGYTF. Here the CDR3 DNA reads TGCGCCAGCAGCCAAGATCGTGGACAGGCCGAAAACTATGGCTACACCTTC. The chain carries TRBV4-1 and TRBJ1-2; 7 nucleotides align to TRBD1. Germline V gene lookup returns CDR1 MGHRA and CDR2 YSYEKL. The CDR3 loop spans 17 amino acids. V lost 0 bases to trimming and J lost 2 bases; unmatched junction nucleotides: 9.

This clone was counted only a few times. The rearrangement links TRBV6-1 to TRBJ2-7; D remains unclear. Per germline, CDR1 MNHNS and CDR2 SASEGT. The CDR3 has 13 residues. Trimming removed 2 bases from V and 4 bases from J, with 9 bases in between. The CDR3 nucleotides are TGTGCCAGCAGTGAACACTTAGTATACGAGCAGTACTTC. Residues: CASSEHLVYEQYF.

CDR3 sequence: CASSAGQLPGYTF. The CDR3 DNA sequence: TGCGCCAGCAGCGCGGGACAGCTCCCCGGCTACACCTTC. This chain uses TRBV5-1 with TRBJ1-2; TRBD1 matches 7 bases. The CDR3 length is 13 residues. In germline, CDR1 is SGHRS, CDR2 YFSETQ. Trimming at V came to 4 bases and at J to 8 bases, leaving 8 bases not matched to a gene.

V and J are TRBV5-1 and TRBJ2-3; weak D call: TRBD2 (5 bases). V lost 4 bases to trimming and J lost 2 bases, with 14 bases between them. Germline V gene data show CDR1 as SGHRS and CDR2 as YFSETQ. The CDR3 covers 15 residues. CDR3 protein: CASSPEGGNTDTQYF. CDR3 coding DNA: TGCGCCAGCAGCCCAGAGGGCGGCAACACAGATACGCAGTATTTT.

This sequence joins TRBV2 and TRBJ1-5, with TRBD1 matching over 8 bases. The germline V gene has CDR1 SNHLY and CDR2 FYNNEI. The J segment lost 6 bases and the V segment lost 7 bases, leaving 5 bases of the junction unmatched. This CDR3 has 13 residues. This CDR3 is CASNRDRLQPQHF. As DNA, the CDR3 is TGTGCCAGCAACCGGGACAGGCTTCAGCCCCAGCATTTT.

The CDR3 loop is CAWSVGSGSSDTQYF. CDR3 coding DNA: TGTGCCTGGAGTGTAGGAAGCGGGAGCTCAGATACGCAGTATTTT. The rearrangement links TRBV30 to TRBJ2-3, with 8 bases fitting TRBD2. CDR3 size: 15 residues. V dropped 0 bases and J dropped 4; count of bases not matched to a gene: 6. Germline V CDR1 and CDR2: GTSNPN, SVGIG (reference sequence).

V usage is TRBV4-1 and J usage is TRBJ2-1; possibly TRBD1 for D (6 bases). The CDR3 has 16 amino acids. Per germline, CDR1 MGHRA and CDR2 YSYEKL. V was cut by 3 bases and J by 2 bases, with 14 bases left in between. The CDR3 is CASSHLATGAYNEQFF. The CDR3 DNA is TGCGCCAGCAGCCACCTCGCGACAGGCGCCTACAATGAGCAGTTCTTC.

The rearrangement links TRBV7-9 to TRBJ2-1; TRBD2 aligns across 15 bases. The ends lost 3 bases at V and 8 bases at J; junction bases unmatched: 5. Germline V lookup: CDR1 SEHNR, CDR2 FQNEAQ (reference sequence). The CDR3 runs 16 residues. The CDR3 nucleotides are TGTGCCAGCAGCTTCCGGACTAGCGGGGGGGACTATGAGCAGTTCTTC. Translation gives CASSFRTSGGDYEQFF.

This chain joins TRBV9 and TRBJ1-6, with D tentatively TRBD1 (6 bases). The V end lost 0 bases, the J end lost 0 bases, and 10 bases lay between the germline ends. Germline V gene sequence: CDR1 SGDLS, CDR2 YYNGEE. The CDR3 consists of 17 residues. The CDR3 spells CASSVEGGGSYNSPLHF. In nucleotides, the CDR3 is TGTGCCAGCAGCGTAGAGGGGGGGGGCTCCTATAATTCACCCCTCCACTTT. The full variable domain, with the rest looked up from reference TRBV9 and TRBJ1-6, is DSGVTQTPKHLITATGQRVTLRCSPRSGDLSVYWYQQSLDQGLQFLIQYYNGEERAKGNILERFSAQQFPDLHSELNLSSLELGDSALYFCASSVEGGGSYNSPLHFGNGTRLTVT.

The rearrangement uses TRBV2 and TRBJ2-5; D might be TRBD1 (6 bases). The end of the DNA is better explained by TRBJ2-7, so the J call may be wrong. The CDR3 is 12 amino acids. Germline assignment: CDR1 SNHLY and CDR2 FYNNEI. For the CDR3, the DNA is TGTGCCAGCAGTGGACAGGCCTACGAGCAGTACTTC. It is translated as CASSGQAYEQYF.

CDR3 sequence reads: CAIRDRGADYGYTF. The CDR3 DNA is TGTGCCATCAGGGACAGGGGAGCGGACTATGGCTACACCTTC. The chain joins TRBV10-3 to TRBJ1-2; 9 positions agree with TRBD1. The CDR3 runs 14 residues. Germline V CDR1 and CDR2: ENHRY, SYGVKD. Trimming at V came to 6 bases and at J to 3 bases, leaving 5 bases not matched to a gene.

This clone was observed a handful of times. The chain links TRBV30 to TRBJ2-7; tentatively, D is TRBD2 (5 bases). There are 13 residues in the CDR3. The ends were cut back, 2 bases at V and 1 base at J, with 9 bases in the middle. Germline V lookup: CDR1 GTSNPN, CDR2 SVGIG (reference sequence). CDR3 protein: CAWSTGISYEQYV. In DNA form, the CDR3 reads TGTGCCTGGAGTACGGGGATTTCCTACGAGCAGTACGTC.

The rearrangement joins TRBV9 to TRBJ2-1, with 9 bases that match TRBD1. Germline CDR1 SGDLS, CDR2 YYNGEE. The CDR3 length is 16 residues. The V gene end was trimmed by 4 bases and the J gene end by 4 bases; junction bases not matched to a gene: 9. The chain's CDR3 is CASSHRQGERYNEQFF. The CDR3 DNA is TGTGCCAGCAGCCATCGACAGGGGGAGAGGTACAATGAGCAGTTCTTC.

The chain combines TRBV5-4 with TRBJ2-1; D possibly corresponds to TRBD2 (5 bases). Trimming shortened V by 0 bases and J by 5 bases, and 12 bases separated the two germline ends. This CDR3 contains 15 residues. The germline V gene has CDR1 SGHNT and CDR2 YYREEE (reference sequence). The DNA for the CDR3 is TGTGCCAGCAGCTTGGGAGGGAGAAGGGACAATGAGCAGTTCTTC. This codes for CASSLGGRRDNEQFF.